The 14 T cell receptor beta chains below all came from one sample that was sequenced in a study of blood T cells in healthy people across ages. Then a second PCR, running roughly 7 to 11 cycles, was carried out with a sample-barcoded 5' primer and a J-beta primer mix. TCRdb passed the 5' RACE reads through MiXCR, listing each CDR3 protein once. The sample holds around 400,000 distinct CDR3 sequences, approximately 51% seen once. The material sequenced was blood. The receptors come from a man in his 60s in good health.

The V gene is TRBV5-1, the J gene TRBJ2-7; 9 bases match TRBD2. V shed 1 base, J shed 2 bases, and the junction held 10 bases outside the gene matches. Looked up from germline, CDR1 is SGHRS and CDR2 is YFSETQ. CDR3 length equals 17 residues. The chain's CDR3 is CASSLTPTSGDPYEQYF. In DNA, the CDR3 is TGCGCCAGCAGCTTGACCCCGACTAGCGGAGACCCCTACGAGCAGTACTTC.

The chain carries TRBV20-1 and TRBJ2-5; D uncertain. Germline V gives CDR1 DFQATT, CDR2 SNEGSKA (reference sequence). This CDR3 region has 14 residues. Trimming took off 6 bases at V and 2 bases at J, with 16 bases between the two ends. CDR3: CSAPKLGRQETQYF. The CDR3 DNA reads TGCAGTGCGCCGAAGTTGGGCAGACAAGAGACCCAGTACTTC.

The chain has TRBV5-1 and TRBJ2-2, with a tentative D call TRBD2 (6 bases). This CDR3 is 15 amino acids long. Germline CDR1 and CDR2: SGHRS and YFSETQ. The V end was cut by 5 bases, the J end by 8 bases, with 19 bases between. In DNA, the CDR3 is TGCGCCAGCAGGGCCGGGACTCTCACCGGAGGGGAGCTGTTTTTT. This sequence encodes CASRAGTLTGGELFF.

With regard to this clonotype: A much larger clone lies one base from this, so it may be a read error. The chain employs TRBV18 and TRBJ2-4; 8 bases are a match to TRBD1. The J call may be wrong; the DNA end is better matched by TRBJ2-7. Germline assignment: CDR1 KGHSH and CDR2 LQKENI. The CDR3 has 14 residues. CDR3 DNA sequence: TGTGCCAGCTCATCGACGGACAGGGCAGCCGAGCAGTACTTC. Translation: CASSSTDRAAEQYF.

The V gene is TRBV4-1, the J gene TRBJ2-5; 8 nucleotides align to TRBD1. The ends lost 1 base at V and 4 bases at J; junction bases unmatched: 2. Germline V CDR1 and CDR2: MGHRA, YSYEKL. This CDR3 is built from 14 residues. CDR3 region: CASSQGQGLETQYF. The DNA of the CDR3 is TGCGCCAGCAGCCAAGGACAGGGGTTAGAGACCCAGTACTTC.

This clonotype showed up just once. The chain combines TRBV11-3 with TRBJ2-7; D is undetermined. The J call may be mistaken, given a closer DNA end match to TRBJ2-5. Germline values: CDR1 SGHNT, CDR2 YENEEA. The CDR3 has 16 amino acids. The CDR3: CASSLVVGDPVETQYF. CDR3 coding DNA: TGTGCCAGCAGCTTAGTTGTCGGAGACCCCGTGGAGACCCAGTACTTC.

The CDR3 spells CASSYSGGRGEQFF. In DNA, the CDR3 is TGTGCCAGCAGTTACTCGGGCGGGCGGGGGGAGCAGTTCTTC. This chain uses TRBV6-2 or TRBV6-3 with TRBJ2-1; TRBD2 aligns across 7 bases. The CDR3 is 14 residues long. Per the germline V gene, CDR1 is MNHEY and CDR2 is SVGEGT. Trimming removed 0 bases from V and 10 bases from J; junction bases left unmatched: 6.

V gene TRBV12-3 or TRBV12-4 combines with J gene TRBJ2-5; 8 nucleotides match TRBD2. J was trimmed by 11 bases and V by 9 bases; bases with no gene match: 17. This CDR3 has 14 amino acids. The chain's CDR3 is CARGRLAQTAEQYF. CDR3 nucleotide sequence: TGTGCCAGGGGTCGACTAGCGCAGACTGCGGAGCAGTACTTC.

The chain employs TRBV25-1 and TRBJ1-1, with D perhaps TRBD1 (6 bases). The CDR3 spans 13 residues. Germline V gives CDR1 MGHDK, CDR2 SYGVNS. The V and J ends lost 8 bases and 6 bases respectively, with 16 bases between them. This CDR3 reads CASSRGPRAEAFF. The CDR3 coding sequence is TGTGCCAGCTCCCGGGGGCCCCGGGCTGAAGCTTTCTTT.

V and J are TRBV18 and TRBJ2-7, with D perhaps matching TRBD1 (7 bases). This CDR3 has 17 residues. In germline, CDR1 is KGHSH, CDR2 LQKENI. The germline V and J ends were trimmed by 4 bases and 1 base, with 20 bases remaining between them. The CDR3 reads CASSLLRGAGGSYEQYF. The CDR3 DNA reads as TGTGCCAGCTCACTCCTTCGAGGTGCAGGGGGGTCCTACGAGCAGTACTTC. Variable domain in full (rest from reference TRBV18 and TRBJ2-7): NAGVMQNPRHLVRRRGQEARLRCSPMKGHSHVYWYRQLPEEGLKFMVYLQKENIIDESGMPKERFSAEFPKEGPSILRIQQVVRGDSAAYFCASSLLRGAGGSYEQYFGPGTRLTVT.

The rearrangement links TRBV27 to TRBJ2-1; 10 bases are a match to TRBD1. CDR1 and CDR2 from the germline V gene are MNHEY and SMNVEV (reference sequence). The V gene end was trimmed by 4 bases and the J gene end by 9 bases; junction bases not matched to a gene: 18. CDR3 length: 18 amino acids. CDR3 region: CASSSPLTDRGIKSEQFF. The CDR3 bases are TGTGCCAGCAGTTCACCCCTGACGGACAGGGGGATTAAGAGTGAGCAGTTCTTC.

The chain uses TRBV7-9 and TRBJ2-3, with TRBD2 identical over 10 bases. V trimming: 0 bases; J trimming: 3 bases; junction bases outside the gene matches: 3. CDR1 is SEHNR and CDR2 is FQNEAQ in the germline V gene (reference sequence). The CDR3 covers 16 residues. The CDR3 bases are TGTGCCAGCAGCTTAGCCAGCGGGGGGGCGACAGATACGCAGTATTTT. Amino acids: CASSLASGGATDTQYF.

The chain carries TRBV9 and TRBJ2-7; the D gene is possibly TRBD2 (5 bases). CDR1 is SGDLS and CDR2 is YYNGEE in the germline V gene. With 0 bases removed from V and 4 bases from J, the gap between germline ends came to 14 bases. This CDR3 contains 15 residues. CDR3 residues: CASSVASGELYEQYF. In nucleotides, the CDR3 is TGTGCCAGCAGCGTAGCGTCCGGGGAGTTATACGAGCAGTACTTC.

The V call is TRBV10-3, the J call TRBJ2-3; 13 bases are a match to TRBD2. V was pared by 2 bases and J by 4 bases, with 6 bases of the junction left unmatched. The CDR3 totals 17 residues. The germline gives CDR1 ENHRY, CDR2 SYGVKD. CDR3 coding DNA: TGTGCCATCAGTGAGGGGACTAGCGGGATATTGGCAGATACGCAGTATTTT. Its protein is CAISEGTSGILADTQYF.